Presented here are 21 T cell receptor beta chains from one specimen sequenced in a study of T-cell reconstitution after alpha-beta-depleted transplantation in children (dated by TCRdb to the mid-2010s). Library creation used PCR. TCRdb shows the sequencer as Illumina HiSeq 2500. TCR libraries were prepared with molecular barcoding, using unique molecular identifiers to normalize TCRbeta repertoire quantification. TCRdb reanalyzed the raw reads on its own, using fastp at Q25 for trimming and MiXCR for clone calling, and kept in-frame beta chains. Each entry is one CDR3 protein sequence, shown with its most common DNA and genes. The sample has fewer than 450,000 distinct CDR3 sequences on record, under 20% of them singletons. Clones ranked in the top ten supply about 41% of the sample. The treatment or condition label corresponds to: allogeneic hematopoietic cell transplantation with graft depleted of TCRalphabeta T cells and CD19 B cells.

The sequencing used PBMCs, mostly from graft donor cells, collected 360 days after TCRalphabeta/CD19-depleted stem cell transplant. Receptors were obtained from a male patient between 2 and 10 years old who had a stem cell transplant for acute lymphoblastic leukemia, so the T cells may come from the graft donor.

In its sample, this clonotype was seen once. The chain links TRBV5-6 to TRBJ2-3; no reliable D call. CDR1 SGHDT and CDR2 YYEEEE come from the germline V gene. Trimming removed 2 bases from V and 7 bases from J, with 8 bases in between. The CDR3 is 12 residues long. This CDR3 is CASSFDQYTQYF. The CDR3 region has the DNA TGTGCCAGCAGCTTTGACCAGTATACGCAGTATTTT.

This clonotype was recorded a few times. The gene calls are TRBV10-3 and TRBJ2-1, with 10 nucleotides matching TRBD2. The CDR3 loop spans 15 amino acids. V was clipped by 6 bases and J by 0 bases; unmatched bases: 2. Germline loops: CDR1 ENHRY, CDR2 SYGVKD. The chain's CDR3 is CAISWTSGSYNEQFF. Written as DNA, the CDR3 is TGTGCCATCAGCTGGACTAGCGGCTCCTACAATGAGCAGTTCTTC.

This clonotype has ten or more counts. The chain couples TRBV7-8 to TRBJ2-7, with unresolved D. Germline loops: CDR1 SGHVS, CDR2 FQNEAQ. CDR3 length: 12 amino acids. With 5 bases removed from V and 0 bases from J, the gap between germline ends came to 5 bases. The CDR3 DNA sequence: TGTGCCAGCAGCCCGTACTCCTACGAGCAGTACTTC. Its protein product is CASSPYSYEQYF.

This clonotype has more than one count but fewer than ten. This sequence joins TRBV20-1 and TRBJ2-5; D is undetermined. The germline V and J ends were trimmed by 5 bases and 2 bases, with 18 bases remaining between them. This CDR3 has 15 residues. Germline V gives CDR1 DFQATT, CDR2 SNEGSKA (reference sequence). The CDR3 sequence is CSARARFGRQETQYF. The CDR3 DNA is TGCAGTGCTCGGGCCCGGTTCGGCCGACAAGAGACCCAGTACTTC.

The V gene is TRBV6-2 or TRBV6-3, the J gene TRBJ2-7, with 7 bases identical to TRBD1. The CDR3 length is 13 residues. V was pared by 5 bases and J by 6 bases, with 7 bases of the junction left unmatched. Per the germline V gene, CDR1 is MNHEY and CDR2 is SVGEGT. The DNA of the CDR3 is TGTGCCAGCAGTGTTCAAACAGGGGCCGAGCAGTACTTC. Translating it yields CASSVQTGAEQYF.

This clonotype was seen only a few times. This chain joins TRBV10-3 and TRBJ2-1; 11 bases line up with TRBD2. After removal of 3 bases from V and 8 bases from J, the junction contained 6 bases not matched to a gene. Per germline, CDR1 ENHRY and CDR2 SYGVKD. The CDR3 covers 15 residues. CDR3 sequence reads: CAISEIAGGPYEQFF. The CDR3 nucleotides are TGTGCCATCAGTGAAATAGCGGGAGGGCCGTATGAGCAGTTCTTC.

There are many counts of this clonotype. The chain recombines TRBV5-1 with TRBJ2-1, with a weak D call TRBD1 (6 bases). V lost 5 bases and J 2 bases, leaving 11 bases between the germline ends. Germline CDR1 is SGHRS and CDR2 is YFSETQ. The CDR3 sequence is 14 residues long. CDR3 bases: TGCGCCAGCAGGGGGGCTTTGGCCTACAATGAGCAGTTCTTC. Its protein product is CASRGALAYNEQFF.

This chain joins TRBV20-1 and TRBJ2-7, with TRBD1 identical over 9 bases. There are 16 residues in the CDR3. From germline, CDR1 is DFQATT and CDR2 SNEGSKA (reference sequence). V dropped 3 bases and J dropped 3; count of bases not matched to a gene: 12. The CDR3, as DNA: TGCAGTGCTAGTCCCCCGGGACAGGGAGCCTTCTACGAGCAGTACTTC. Its protein product is CSASPPGQGAFYEQYF.

The chain uses TRBV28 and TRBJ1-2; 7 nucleotides match TRBD1. This CDR3 has 14 amino acids. Trimming took 6 bases from V and 6 from J; bases not matched to a gene: 10. Looked up from germline, CDR1 is MDHEN and CDR2 is SYDVKM. CDR3 nucleotide sequence: TGTGCCAGCAGGTCCTCCGACAGGGAGAATGGCTACACCTTC. Translation gives CASRSSDRENGYTF.

J is TRBJ1-4 and V is TRBV12-3 or TRBV12-4; TRBD1 agrees at 9 bases. V lost 6 bases, J lost 2 bases, and 7 bases stayed unmatched. The CDR3 length is 16 residues. CDR3 nucleotide sequence: TGTGCCAGCAGCTCCGGGACAGGGCTGACTAATGAAAAACTGTTTTTT. Translation: CASSSGTGLTNEKLFF.

The chain is built from TRBV29-1 and TRBJ2-1; 8 nucleotides align to TRBD1. The germline CDR1 and CDR2 sequences are SQVTM and ANQGSEA. V lost 7 bases and J lost 4; bases outside the gene matches: 9. CDR3 length: 14 amino acids. CDR3 amino acids: CSAQRGTGYNEQFF. CDR3 nucleotides: TGCAGCGCCCAACGAGGGACAGGATACAATGAGCAGTTCTTC.

J is TRBJ2-1 and V is TRBV29-1, with TRBD1 matching over 7 bases. The CDR3 spans 13 residues. V was pared by 4 bases and J by 7 bases, with 7 bases of the junction left unmatched. Germline assignment: CDR1 SQVTM and CDR2 ANQGSEA. The CDR3 loop is CSVVGDSRNEQFF. CDR3 coding DNA: TGCAGCGTTGTGGGGGACAGTAGAAATGAGCAGTTCTTC.

This clonotype showed up just a few times. V is TRBV5-5 and J is TRBJ2-1, with TRBD2 identical over 11 bases. Germline V gene lookup returns CDR1 SGHKS and CDR2 YYEKEE (reference sequence). The length of the CDR3 is 17 residues. V trimming: 1 base; J trimming: 3 bases; junction bases outside the gene matches: 6. CDR3 nucleotides: TGTGCCAGCAGCTTGTATACTAGCGGGAGAGGCTACAATGAGCAGTTCTTC. Translating it yields CASSLYTSGRGYNEQFF. The full variable domain, rest sourced from reference TRBV5-5 and TRBJ2-1, is DAGVTQSPTHLIKTRGQQVTLRCSPISGHKSVSWYQQVLGQGPQFIFQYYEKEERGRGNFPDRFSARQFPNYSSELNVNALLLGDSALYLCASSLYTSGRGYNEQFFGPGTRLTVL.

The sample holds many counts of this clonotype. This rearrangement joins TRBV28 to TRBJ2-7; 9 bases map to TRBD1. The V gene end was trimmed by 4 bases and the J gene end by 0 bases; junction bases not matched to a gene: 13. Germline CDR1 reads MDHEN; CDR2 reads SYDVKM. The CDR3 consists of 18 residues. The CDR3 protein is CASSSLTGGIESSYEQYF. Here the CDR3 DNA reads TGTGCCAGCAGTTCCCTGACAGGGGGTATAGAGAGCTCCTACGAGCAGTACTTC.

This clonotype was seen a few times. The J gene is TRBJ1-1, the V gene TRBV3-1; TRBD1 matches at 7 bases. CDR3 length equals 11 residues. Unmatched junction bases numbered 5, after V lost 5 bases and J lost 11 bases. The germline V gene encodes CDR1 LGHDT and CDR2 YNNKEL (reference sequence). The CDR3 DNA reads as TGTGCCAGCAGCGCCGGGACAGATGCTTTCTTT. Translated: CASSAGTDAFF.

This clonotype was detected only a few times. The chain uses TRBV5-1 and TRBJ2-1; possible D gene TRBD2, 5 bases. Between the trimmed V and J ends, which lost 0 bases and 0 bases, there was a span of 13 bases. The length of the CDR3 is 17 residues. Germline CDR1 and CDR2: SGHRS and YFSETQ. The CDR3 region is CASSLVGGSSSYNEQFF. CDR3 nucleotide sequence: TGCGCCAGCAGCTTGGTGGGCGGGTCTAGCTCCTACAATGAGCAGTTCTTC.

This chain joins TRBV6-1 and TRBJ2-5; D is possibly TRBD1 (6 bases). The CDR3 has 16 amino acids. The germline V and J ends were trimmed by 7 bases and 4 bases, with 22 bases remaining between them. Germline V gene lookup returns CDR1 MNHNS and CDR2 SASEGT. The CDR3 here is CASTWSGPLGGETQYF. The CDR3 nucleotides are TGTGCCAGCACCTGGTCTGGGCCTCTAGGGGGAGAGACCCAGTACTTC.

The sample holds a few counts of this clonotype. The V gene is TRBV18, the J gene TRBJ2-3; the D gene could be TRBD1 or TRBD2 (5 bases each). Between the trimmed V and J ends, which lost 4 bases and 2 bases, there was a span of 13 bases. The CDR3 is 15 residues long. Germline V gives CDR1 KGHSH, CDR2 LQKENI. The CDR3 nucleotides are TGTGCCAGCTCACTGACCCGGGACCCCACAGATACGCAGTATTTT. It translates to CASSLTRDPTDTQYF.

This clonotype was counted only a few times. V and J are TRBV10-3 and TRBJ1-5; D gene uncertain. Germline V gene lookup returns CDR1 ENHRY and CDR2 SYGVKD. V shed 3 bases and J shed 5 bases, with 5 bases lying between them. The CDR3 is made up of 12 amino acids. The CDR3 loop is CAISDLDQPQHF. The DNA of the CDR3 is TGTGCCATCAGTGATCTCGATCAGCCCCAGCATTTT.

There are a few counts of this clonotype. The chain links TRBV29-1 to TRBJ2-7; 8 bases agree with TRBD1. CDR1 and CDR2 (germline): SQVTM, ANQGSEA. Losses at the gene ends were 4 bases for V and 3 bases for J; bases not matched to a gene: 8. The CDR3 consists of 14 residues. The CDR3 loop is CSVVPGTGDYEQYF. The CDR3 DNA sequence: TGCAGCGTTGTGCCCGGGACAGGAGACTACGAGCAGTACTTC.

This clonotype was observed many times. DNA for the CDR3: TGTGCCAGCAGCACGGGACAGCCAAGCGCAGATACGCAGTATTTT. Amino acid sequence: CASSTGQPSADTQYF. The chain employs TRBV3-1 and TRBJ2-3; 7 bases map to TRBD1. CDR3 length equals 15 residues. Germline V lookup: CDR1 LGHDT, CDR2 YNNKEL (reference sequence). With V trimmed by 5 bases and J by 4 bases, 9 bases remained unmatched.